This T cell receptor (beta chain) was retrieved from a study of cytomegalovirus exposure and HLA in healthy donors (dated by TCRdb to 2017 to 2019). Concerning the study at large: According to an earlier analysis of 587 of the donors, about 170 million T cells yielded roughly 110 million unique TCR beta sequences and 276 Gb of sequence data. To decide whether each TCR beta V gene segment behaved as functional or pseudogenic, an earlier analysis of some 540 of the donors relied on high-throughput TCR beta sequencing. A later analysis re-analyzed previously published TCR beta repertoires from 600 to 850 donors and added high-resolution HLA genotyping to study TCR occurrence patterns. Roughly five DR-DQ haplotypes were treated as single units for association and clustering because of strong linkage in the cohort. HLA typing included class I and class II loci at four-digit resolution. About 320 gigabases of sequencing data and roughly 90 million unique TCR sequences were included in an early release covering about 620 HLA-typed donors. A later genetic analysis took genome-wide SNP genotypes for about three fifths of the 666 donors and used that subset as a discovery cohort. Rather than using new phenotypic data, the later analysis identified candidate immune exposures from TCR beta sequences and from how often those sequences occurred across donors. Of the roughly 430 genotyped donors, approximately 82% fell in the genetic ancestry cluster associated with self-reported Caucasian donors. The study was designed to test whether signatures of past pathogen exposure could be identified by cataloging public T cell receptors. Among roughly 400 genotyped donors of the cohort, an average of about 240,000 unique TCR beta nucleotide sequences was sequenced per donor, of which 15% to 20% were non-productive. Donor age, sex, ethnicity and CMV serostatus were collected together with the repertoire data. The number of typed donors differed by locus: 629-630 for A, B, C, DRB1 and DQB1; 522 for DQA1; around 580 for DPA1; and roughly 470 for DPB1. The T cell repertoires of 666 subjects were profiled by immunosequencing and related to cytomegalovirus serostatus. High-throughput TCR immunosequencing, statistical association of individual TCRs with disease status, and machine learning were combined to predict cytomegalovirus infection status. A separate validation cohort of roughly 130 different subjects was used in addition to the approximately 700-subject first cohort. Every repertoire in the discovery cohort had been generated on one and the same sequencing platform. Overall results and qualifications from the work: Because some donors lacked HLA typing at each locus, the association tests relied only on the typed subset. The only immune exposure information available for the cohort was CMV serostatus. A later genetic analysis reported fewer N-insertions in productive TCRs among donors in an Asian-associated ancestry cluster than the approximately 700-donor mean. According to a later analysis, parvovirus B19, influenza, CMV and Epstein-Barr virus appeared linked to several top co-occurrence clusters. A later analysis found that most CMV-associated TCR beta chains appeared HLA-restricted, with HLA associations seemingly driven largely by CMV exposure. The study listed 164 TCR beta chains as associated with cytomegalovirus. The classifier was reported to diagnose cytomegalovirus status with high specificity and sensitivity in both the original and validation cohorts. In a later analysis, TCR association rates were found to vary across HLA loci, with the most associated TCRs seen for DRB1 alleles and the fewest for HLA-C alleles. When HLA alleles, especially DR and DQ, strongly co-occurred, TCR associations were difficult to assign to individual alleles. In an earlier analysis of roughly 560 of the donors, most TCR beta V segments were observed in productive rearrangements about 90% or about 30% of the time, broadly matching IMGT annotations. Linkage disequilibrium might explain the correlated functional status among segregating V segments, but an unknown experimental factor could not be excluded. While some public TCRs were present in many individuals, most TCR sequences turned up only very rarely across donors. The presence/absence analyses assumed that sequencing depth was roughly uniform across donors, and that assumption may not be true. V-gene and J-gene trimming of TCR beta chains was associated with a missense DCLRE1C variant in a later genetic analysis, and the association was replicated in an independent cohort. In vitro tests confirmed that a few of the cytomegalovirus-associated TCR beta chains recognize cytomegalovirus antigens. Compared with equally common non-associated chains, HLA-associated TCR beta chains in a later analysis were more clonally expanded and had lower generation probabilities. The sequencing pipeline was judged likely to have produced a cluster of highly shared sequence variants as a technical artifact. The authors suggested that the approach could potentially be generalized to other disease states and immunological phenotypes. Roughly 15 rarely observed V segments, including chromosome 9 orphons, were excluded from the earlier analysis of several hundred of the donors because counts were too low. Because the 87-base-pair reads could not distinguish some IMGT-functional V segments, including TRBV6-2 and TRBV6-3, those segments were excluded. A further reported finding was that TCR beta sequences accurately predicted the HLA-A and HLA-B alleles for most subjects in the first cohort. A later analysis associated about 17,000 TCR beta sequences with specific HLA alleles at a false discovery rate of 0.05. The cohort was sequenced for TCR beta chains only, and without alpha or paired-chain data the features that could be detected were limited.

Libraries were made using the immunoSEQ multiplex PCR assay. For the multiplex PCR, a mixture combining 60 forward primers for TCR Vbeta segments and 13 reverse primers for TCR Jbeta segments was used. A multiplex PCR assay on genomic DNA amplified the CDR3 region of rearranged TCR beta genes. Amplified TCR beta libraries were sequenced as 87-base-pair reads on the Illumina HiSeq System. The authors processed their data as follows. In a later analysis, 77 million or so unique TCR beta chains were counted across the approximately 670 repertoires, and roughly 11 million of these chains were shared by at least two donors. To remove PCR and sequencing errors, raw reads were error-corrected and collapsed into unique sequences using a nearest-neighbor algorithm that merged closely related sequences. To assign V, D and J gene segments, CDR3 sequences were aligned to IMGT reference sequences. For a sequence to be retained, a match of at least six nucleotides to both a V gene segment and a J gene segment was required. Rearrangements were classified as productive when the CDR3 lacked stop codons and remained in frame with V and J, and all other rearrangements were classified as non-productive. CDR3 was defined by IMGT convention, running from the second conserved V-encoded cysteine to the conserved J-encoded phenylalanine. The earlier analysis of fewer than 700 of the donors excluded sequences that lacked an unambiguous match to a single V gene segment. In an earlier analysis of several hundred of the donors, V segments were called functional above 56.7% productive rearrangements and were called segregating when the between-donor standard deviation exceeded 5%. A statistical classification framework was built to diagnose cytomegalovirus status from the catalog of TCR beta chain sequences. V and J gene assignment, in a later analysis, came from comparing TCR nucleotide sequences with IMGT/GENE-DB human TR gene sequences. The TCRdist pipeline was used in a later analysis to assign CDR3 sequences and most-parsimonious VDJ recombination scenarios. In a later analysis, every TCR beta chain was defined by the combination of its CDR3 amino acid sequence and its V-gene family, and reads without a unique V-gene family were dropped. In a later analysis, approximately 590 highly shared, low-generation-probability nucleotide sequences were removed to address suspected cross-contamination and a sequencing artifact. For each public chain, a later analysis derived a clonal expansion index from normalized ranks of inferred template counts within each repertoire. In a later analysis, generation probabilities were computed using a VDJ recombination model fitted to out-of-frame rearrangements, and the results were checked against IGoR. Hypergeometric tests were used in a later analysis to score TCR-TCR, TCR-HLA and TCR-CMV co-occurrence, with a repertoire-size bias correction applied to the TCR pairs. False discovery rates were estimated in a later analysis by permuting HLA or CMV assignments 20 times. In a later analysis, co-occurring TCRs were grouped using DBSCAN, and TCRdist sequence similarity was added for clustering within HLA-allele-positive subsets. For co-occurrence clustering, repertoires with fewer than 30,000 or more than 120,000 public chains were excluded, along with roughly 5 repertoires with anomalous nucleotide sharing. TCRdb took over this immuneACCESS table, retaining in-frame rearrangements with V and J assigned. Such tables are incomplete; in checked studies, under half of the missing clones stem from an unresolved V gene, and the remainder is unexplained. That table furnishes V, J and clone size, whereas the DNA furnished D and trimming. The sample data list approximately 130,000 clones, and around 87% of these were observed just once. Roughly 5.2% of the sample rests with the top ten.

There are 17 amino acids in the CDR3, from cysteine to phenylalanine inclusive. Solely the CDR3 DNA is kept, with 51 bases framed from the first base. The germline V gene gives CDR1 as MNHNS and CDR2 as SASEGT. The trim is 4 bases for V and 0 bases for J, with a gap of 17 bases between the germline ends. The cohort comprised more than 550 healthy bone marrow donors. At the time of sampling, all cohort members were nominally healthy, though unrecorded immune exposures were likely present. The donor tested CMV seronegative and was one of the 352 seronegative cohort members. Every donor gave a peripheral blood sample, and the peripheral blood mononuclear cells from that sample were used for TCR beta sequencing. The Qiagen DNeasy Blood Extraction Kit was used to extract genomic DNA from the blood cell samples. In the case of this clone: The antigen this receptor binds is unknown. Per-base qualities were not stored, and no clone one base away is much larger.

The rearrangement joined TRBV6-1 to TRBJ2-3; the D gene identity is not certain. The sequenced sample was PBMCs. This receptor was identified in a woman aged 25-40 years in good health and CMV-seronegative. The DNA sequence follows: TGTGCCAGCAGTGTCCTGGGTAGGCGACTTAGCACAGATACGCAGTATTTT. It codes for CASSVLGRRLSTDTQYF.